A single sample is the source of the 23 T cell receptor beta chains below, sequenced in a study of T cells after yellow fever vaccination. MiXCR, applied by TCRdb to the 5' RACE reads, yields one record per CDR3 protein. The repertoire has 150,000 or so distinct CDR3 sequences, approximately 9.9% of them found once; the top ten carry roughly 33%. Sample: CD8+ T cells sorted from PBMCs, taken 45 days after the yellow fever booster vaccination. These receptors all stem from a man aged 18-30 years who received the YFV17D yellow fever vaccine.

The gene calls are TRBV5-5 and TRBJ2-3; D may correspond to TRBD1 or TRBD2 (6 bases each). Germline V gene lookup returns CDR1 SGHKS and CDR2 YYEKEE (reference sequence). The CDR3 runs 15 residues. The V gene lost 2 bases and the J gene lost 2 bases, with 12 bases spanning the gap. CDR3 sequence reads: CASSFFGGDTDTQYF. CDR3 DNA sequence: TGTGCCAGCAGCTTCTTCGGGGGCGACACAGATACGCAGTATTTT. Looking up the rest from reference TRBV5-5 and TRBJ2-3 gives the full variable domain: DAGVTQSPTHLIKTRGQQVTLRCSPISGHKSVSWYQQVLGQGPQFIFQYYEKEERGRGNFPDRFSARQFPNYSSELNVNALLLGDSALYLCASSFFGGDTDTQYFGPGTRLTVL.

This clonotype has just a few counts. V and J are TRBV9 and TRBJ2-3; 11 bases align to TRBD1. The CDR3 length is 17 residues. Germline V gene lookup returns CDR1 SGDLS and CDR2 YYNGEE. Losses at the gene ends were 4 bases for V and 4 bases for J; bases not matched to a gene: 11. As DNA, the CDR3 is TGTGCCAGCAGCCCAAGGGGGGAGGACAGGGGGCCAGATACGCAGTATTTT. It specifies CASSPRGEDRGPDTQYF.

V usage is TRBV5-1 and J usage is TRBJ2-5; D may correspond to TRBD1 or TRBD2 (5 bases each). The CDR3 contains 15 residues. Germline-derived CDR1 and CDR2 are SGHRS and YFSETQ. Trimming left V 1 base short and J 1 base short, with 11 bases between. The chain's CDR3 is CASSLIGAFQETQYF. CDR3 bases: TGCGCCAGCAGCTTGATCGGGGCTTTCCAAGAGACCCAGTACTTC. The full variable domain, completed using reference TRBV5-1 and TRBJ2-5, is KAGVTQTPRYLIKTRGQQVTLSCSPISGHRSVSWYQQTPGQGLQFLFEYFSETQRNKGNFPGRFSGRQFSNSRSEMNVSTLELGDSALYLCASSLIGAFQETQYFGPGTRLLVL.

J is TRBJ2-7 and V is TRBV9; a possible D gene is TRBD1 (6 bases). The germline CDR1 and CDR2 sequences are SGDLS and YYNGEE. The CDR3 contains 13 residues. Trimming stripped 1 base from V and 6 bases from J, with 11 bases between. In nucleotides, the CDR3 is TGTGCCAGCAGCGTACTCACAGGGAGCGAGCAGTACTTC. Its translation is CASSVLTGSEQYF.

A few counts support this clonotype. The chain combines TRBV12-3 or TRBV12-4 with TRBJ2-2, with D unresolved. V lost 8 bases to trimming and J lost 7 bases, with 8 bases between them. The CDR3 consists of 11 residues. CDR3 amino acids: CASFVFGELFF. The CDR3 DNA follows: TGTGCCAGCTTCGTTTTCGGGGAGCTGTTTTTT.

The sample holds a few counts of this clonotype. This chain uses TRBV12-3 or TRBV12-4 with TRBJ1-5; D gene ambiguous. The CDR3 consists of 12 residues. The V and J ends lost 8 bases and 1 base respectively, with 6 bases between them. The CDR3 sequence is CASRPSNQPQHF. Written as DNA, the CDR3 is TGTGCCAGCCGTCCCAGCAATCAGCCCCAGCATTTT.

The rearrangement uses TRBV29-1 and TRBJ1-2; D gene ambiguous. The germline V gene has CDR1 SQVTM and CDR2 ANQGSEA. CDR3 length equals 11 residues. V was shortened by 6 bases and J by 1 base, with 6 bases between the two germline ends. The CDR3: CSVHDNYGYTF. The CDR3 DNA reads TGCAGCGTACACGATAACTATGGCTACACCTTC.

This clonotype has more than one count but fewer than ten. The CDR3 DNA reads as TGTGCCAGCAGCCAAGAAAGGGGGTTCTATGGCTACACCTTC. It yields the protein CASSQERGFYGYTF. The chain employs TRBV4-2 and TRBJ1-2, with a possible D match to TRBD1 (6 bases). The CDR3 length is 14 residues. Germline V lookup: CDR1 LGHNA, CDR2 YNFKEQ. V dropped 0 bases and J dropped 4 bases, with 9 bases sitting between them.

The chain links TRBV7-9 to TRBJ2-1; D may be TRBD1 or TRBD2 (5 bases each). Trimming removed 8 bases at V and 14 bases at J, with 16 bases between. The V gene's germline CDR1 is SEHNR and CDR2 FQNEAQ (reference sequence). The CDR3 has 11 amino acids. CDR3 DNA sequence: TGTGCCAGCCAAGGGGACGCCCCAGAGTTCTTC. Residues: CASQGDAPEFF.

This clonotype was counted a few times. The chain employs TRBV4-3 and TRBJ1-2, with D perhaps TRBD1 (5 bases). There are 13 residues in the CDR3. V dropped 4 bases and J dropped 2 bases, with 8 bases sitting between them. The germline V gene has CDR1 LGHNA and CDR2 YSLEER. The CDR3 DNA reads TGCGCCAGCAGCCGGGACCACAACTATGGCTACACCTTC. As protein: CASSRDHNYGYTF.

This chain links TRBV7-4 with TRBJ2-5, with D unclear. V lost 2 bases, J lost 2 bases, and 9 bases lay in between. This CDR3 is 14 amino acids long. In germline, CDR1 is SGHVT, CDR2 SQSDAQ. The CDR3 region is CASSLRPVQETQYF. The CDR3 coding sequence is TGTGCCAGCAGCTTAAGGCCGGTACAAGAGACCCAGTACTTC.

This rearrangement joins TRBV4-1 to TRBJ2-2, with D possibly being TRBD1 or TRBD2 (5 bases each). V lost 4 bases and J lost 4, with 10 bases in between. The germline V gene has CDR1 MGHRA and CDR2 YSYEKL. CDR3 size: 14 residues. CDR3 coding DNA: TGCGCCAGCAGCCCCGGGACGGTCACCGGGGAGCTGTTTTTT. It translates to CASSPGTVTGELFF.

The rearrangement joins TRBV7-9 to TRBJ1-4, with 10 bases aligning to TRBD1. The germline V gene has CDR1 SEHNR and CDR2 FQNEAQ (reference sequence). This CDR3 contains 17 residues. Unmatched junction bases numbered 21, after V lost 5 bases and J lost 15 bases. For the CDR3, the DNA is TGTGCCAGCAGCGACGCGACAGGGGGCGAATATTGGGGTCAATTGTTTTTT. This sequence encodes CASSDATGGEYWGQLFF.

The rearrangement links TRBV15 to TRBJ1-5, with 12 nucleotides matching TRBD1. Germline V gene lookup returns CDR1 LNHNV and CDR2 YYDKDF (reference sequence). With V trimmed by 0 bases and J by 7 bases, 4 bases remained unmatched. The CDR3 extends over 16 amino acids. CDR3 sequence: CATSREGTGGIQPQHF. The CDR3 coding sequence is TGTGCCACCAGCAGAGAGGGGACAGGGGGCATCCAGCCCCAGCATTTT.

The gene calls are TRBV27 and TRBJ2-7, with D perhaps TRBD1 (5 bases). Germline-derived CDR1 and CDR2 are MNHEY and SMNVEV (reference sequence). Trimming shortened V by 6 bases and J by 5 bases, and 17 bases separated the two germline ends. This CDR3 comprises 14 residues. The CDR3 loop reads CASSPLGPKDEQYV. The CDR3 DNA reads TGTGCCAGCAGCCCTCTGGGGCCTAAAGACGAGCAGTACGTC.

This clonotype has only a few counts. Here the CDR3 DNA reads TGTGCCAGCAGCCTTGGACAGGGTTCCTACGAGCAGTACGTC. Translation: CASSLGQGSYEQYV. This chain uses TRBV6-5 with TRBJ2-7; TRBD1 aligns across 8 bases. The J segment lost 1 base and the V segment lost 6 bases, leaving 5 bases of the junction unmatched. CDR1 and CDR2 (germline): MNHEY, SVGAGI. This CDR3 has 14 residues.

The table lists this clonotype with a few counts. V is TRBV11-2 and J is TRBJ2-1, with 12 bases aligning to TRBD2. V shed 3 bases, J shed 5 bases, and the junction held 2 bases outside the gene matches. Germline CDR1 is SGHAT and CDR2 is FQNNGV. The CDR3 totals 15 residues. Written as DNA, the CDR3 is TGTGCCAGCAGCTTCCTAGCGGGGGGGCACAATGAGCAGTTCTTC. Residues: CASSFLAGGHNEQFF. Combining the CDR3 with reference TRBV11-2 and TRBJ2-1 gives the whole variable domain EAGVAQSPRYKIIEKRQSVAFWCNPISGHATLYWYQQILGQGPKLLIQFQNNGVVDDSQLPKDRFSAERLKGVDSTLKIQPAKLEDSAVYLCASSFLAGGHNEQFFGPGTRLTVL.

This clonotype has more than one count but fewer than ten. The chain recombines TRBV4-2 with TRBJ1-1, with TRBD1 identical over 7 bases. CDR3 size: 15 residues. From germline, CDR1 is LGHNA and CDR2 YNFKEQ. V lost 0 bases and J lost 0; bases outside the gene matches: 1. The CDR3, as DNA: TGTGCCAGCAGCCAAGAAGGGACAGTGAACACTGAAGCTTTCTTT. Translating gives CASSQEGTVNTEAFF.

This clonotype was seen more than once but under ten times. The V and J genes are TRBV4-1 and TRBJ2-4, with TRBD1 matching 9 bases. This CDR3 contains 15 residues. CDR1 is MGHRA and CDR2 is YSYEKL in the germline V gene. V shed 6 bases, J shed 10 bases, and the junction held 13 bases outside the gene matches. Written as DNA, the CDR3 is TGCGCCAGCAGTCGAACCGGGACAGGGTCCGCGATTCAGTACTTC. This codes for CASSRTGTGSAIQYF.

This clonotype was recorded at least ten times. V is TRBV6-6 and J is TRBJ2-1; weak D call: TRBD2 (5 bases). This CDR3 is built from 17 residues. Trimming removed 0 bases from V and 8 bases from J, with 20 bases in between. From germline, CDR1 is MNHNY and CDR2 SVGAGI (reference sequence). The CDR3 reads CASSYSLSQEAVYEQFF. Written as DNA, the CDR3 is TGTGCCAGCAGTTACTCGCTCTCGCAGGAGGCGGTATATGAGCAGTTCTTC.

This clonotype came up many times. The DNA of the CDR3 is TGTGCCATCAGTGTGTCCCGGGGGGGACCCTACGAGCAGTACGTC. It translates to CAISVSRGGPYEQYV. This sequence joins TRBV10-3 and TRBJ2-7; 8 nucleotides align to TRBD2. Germline CDR1 and CDR2: ENHRY and SYGVKD. The CDR3 totals 15 residues. Unmatched junction bases numbered 7, after V lost 4 bases and J lost 2 bases.

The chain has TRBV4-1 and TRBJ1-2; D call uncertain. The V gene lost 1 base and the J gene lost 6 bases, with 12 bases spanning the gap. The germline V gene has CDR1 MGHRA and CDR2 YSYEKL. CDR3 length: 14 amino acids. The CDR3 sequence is CASSQVREPDGYTF. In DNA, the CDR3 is TGCGCCAGCAGCCAAGTCCGGGAGCCCGATGGCTACACCTTC.

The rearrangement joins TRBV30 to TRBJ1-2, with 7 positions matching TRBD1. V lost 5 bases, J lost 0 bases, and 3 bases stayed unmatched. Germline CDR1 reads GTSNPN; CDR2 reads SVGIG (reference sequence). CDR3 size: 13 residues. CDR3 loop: CAWGTETNYGYTF. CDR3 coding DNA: TGTGCCTGGGGGACAGAGACTAACTATGGCTACACCTTC.